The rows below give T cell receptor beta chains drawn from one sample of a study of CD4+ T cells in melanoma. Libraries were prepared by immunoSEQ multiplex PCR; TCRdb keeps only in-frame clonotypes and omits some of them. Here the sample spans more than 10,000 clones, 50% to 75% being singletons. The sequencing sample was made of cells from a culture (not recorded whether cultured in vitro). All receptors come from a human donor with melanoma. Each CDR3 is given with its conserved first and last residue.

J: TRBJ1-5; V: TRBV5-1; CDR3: CASSSGDGENQPQHF
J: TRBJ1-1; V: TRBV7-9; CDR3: CASSREGFEAFF
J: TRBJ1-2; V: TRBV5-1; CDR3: CASSPTGLVGGYTF
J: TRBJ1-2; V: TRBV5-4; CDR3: CASSLAVDGRYGYTF
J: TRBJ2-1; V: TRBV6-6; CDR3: CASKPGGRGNEQFF
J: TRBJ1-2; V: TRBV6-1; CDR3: CASRRQGGTYGYTF
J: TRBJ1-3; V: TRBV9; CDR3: CASSASPSTGNTIYF
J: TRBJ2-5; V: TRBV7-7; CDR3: CASSSTGALETQYF
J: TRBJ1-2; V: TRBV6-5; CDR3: CASSKDRGLYGYTF
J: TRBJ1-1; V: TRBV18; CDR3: CASSPQRPVGDTEAFF
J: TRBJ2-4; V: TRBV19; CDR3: CASSMREGRATPIAKNIQYF
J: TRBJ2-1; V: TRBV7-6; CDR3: CASSSLSLSSNEQFF
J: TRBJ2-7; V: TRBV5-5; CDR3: CASSLVERSYEQYF
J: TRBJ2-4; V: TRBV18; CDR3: CASSPPSRRNIQYF
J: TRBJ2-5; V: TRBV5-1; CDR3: CASSFQGEETQYF
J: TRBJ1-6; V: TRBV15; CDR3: CATRDFSYNSPLHF
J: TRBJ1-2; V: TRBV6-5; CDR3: CASRRQGGNGYTF
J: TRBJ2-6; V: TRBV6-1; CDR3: CASSERFSGANVLTF
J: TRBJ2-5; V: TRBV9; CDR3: CASSVVGLAGGSGETQYF
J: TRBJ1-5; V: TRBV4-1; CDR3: CASSQEVASSTGRNQPQHF
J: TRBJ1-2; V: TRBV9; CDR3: CASSVDDYGYTF
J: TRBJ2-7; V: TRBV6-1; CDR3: CASRNDRTYEQYF
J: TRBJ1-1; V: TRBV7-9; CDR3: CASSLVGLSLTEAFF
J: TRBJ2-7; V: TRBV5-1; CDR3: CASSVTSGVSYEQYF
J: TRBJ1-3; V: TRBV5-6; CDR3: CASSSYSRNTIYF
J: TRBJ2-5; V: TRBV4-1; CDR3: CASSQARDSGSYQETQYF
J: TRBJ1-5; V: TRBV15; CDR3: CATSRGDQPQHF
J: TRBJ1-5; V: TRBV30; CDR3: CAWSRQGDQPQHF
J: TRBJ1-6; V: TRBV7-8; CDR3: CASSLYRAVSSYNSPLHF